This T cell receptor (beta chain) was recorded in a study of T-cell memory formation after mild COVID-19. Study details: Each donor largely had its own TCR clusters. General study findings and limits: Clones shrinking from day 15 to 85 showed even CD4/CD8 mixes; later expanders tilted CD4+.

This clonotype appeared many times. The antigen is not known. Looked up from germline, CDR1 is SGHVS and CDR2 is FQNEAQ. CDR3 size: 14 residues. The J segment lost 3 bases and the V segment lost 5 bases, leaving 4 bases of the junction unmatched. Using constant-segment primers, 5'RACE produced TCR alpha and TCR beta cDNA libraries carrying sample barcodes and UMIs. A single record per CDR3 protein comes from TCRdb applying MiXCR to the 5' RACE reads. This table holds some 270,000 distinct CDR3 sequences, roughly 14% found once. The chain couples TRBV7-8 to TRBJ2-7; 10 nucleotides match TRBD1. Sample: PBMCs or a T cell subset sorted from them (not recorded which). The clonotype was recovered from an adult woman who had mild COVID-19 (a few samples of this study predate the infection). Cell type and time point are not known. This CDR3 is CASSLGTGVYEQYF. The CDR3 bases are TGTGCCAGCAGCCTAGGGACAGGGGTCTACGAGCAGTACTTC.